A selection of T cell receptor beta chains follows, all from one sample in a study of T-cell memory formation after mild COVID-19. TCRdb re-analysed the 5' RACE reads in MiXCR, keeping a single row per CDR3 protein. The repertoire holds about 200,000 distinct CDR3 sequences, with around 17% as singletons. Material for sequencing was PBMCs or a T cell subset sorted from them (not recorded which). Receptors were obtained from an adult woman who had mild COVID-19 (a few samples of this study predate the infection). Cell type and time point are not known. Both conserved end residues are part of each CDR3. A D gene is named only where the DNA matches it firmly. Clone size is shown for a subset of rows, as once, few, many or a class of expanded clone.

v_gene	j_gene	abundance	d_gene	CDR3aa	CDR3nt
TRBV5-5	TRBJ2-5	many	NA	CASSPRPSQETQYF	TGTGCCAGCAGTCCACGGCCTAGCCAAGAGACCCAGTACTTC
TRBV7-8	TRBJ1-2	NA	TRBD1	CASSSRTGSVGYTF	TGTGCCAGCAGCTCCAGGACAGGGTCGGTTGGCTACACCTTC
TRBV5-1	TRBJ2-2	NA	NA	CASSSNLQGSNTGELFF	TGCGCCAGCAGCTCCAATCTACAGGGCTCCAACACCGGGGAGCTGTTTTTT
TRBV25-1	TRBJ1-6	NA	TRBD1	CASSPGQNNSPLHF	TGTGCCAGCAGCCCGGGACAGAATAATTCACCCCTCCACTTT
TRBV29-1	TRBJ1-2	NA	NA	CSVFTEYGYTF	TGCAGCGTGTTTACAGAGTATGGCTACACCTTC
TRBV2	TRBJ1-2	NA	TRBD1	CASSEAPGQGHGYTF	TGTGCCAGCAGTGAAGCGCCGGGACAGGGCCATGGCTACACCTTC
TRBV2	TRBJ1-4	NA	NA	CASSEQTATNEKLFF	TGTGCCAGCAGTGAGCAGACTGCAACTAATGAAAAACTGTTTTTT
TRBV12-3/TRBV12-4	TRBJ2-1	few	TRBD1	CASSLQGLYNEQFF	TGTGCCAGCAGTCTACAGGGGCTCTACAATGAGCAGTTCTTC
TRBV7-9	TRBJ2-1	many	NA	CASPPRNEQFF	TGTGCCAGCCCCCCGAGGAATGAGCAGTTCTTC
TRBV27	TRBJ1-2	few	TRBD1	CASSFDRVNYTF	TGTGCCAGCAGCTTTGACAGGGTGAACTACACCTTC
TRBV10-1	TRBJ1-1	NA	TRBD1	CASRQTGGAEAFF	TGCGCCAGCAGACAAACAGGGGGTGCGGAAGCTTTCTTT
TRBV2	TRBJ1-2	NA	TRBD1	CASGGQGAGYGYTF	TGTGCCAGCGGTGGACAGGGGGCAGGCTATGGCTACACCTTC
TRBV5-1	TRBJ1-1	NA	NA	CASSLEPPNMRLLNTEAFF	TGCGCCAGCAGCTTGGAACCCCCAAACATGAGACTGCTGAACACTGAAGCTTTCTTT
TRBV5-1	TRBJ2-1	NA	TRBD2	CASSGLAGGTNEQFF	TGCGCCAGCAGCGGATTAGCGGGGGGTACGAATGAGCAGTTCTTC
TRBV4-2	TRBJ2-5	NA	NA	CASSQPGRLGETQYF	TGTGCCAGCAGCCAACCGGGACGGCTAGGCGAGACCCAGTACTTC
TRBV12-3/TRBV12-4	TRBJ2-7	few	NA	CASTGSRYEQYF	TGTGCCAGCACTGGGAGTAGGTACGAGCAGTACTTC
TRBV29-1	TRBJ1-1	NA	NA	CSVTMATEAFF	TGCAGCGTAACAATGGCCACTGAAGCTTTCTTT
TRBV12-3/TRBV12-4	TRBJ1-1	NA	TRBD1	CASRRQGNTEAFF	TGTGCCAGCAGGAGACAGGGGAACACTGAAGCTTTCTTT
TRBV6-5	TRBJ2-5	many	TRBD2	CASRRTSGGGETQYF	TGTGCCAGCAGACGGACTAGCGGGGGAGGAGAGACCCAGTACTTC
TRBV11-2	TRBJ1-2	few	TRBD1	CASSLFRAWDRANYGYTF	TGTGCCAGCAGCTTATTCCGGGCCTGGGACAGGGCTAACTATGGCTACACCTTC
TRBV2	TRBJ2-2	NA	NA	CASSTTFSGELFF	TGTGCCAGCAGTACCACTTTTAGCGGGGAGCTGTTTTTT
TRBV5-1	TRBJ2-5	NA	NA	CASSLARQGGGETQYF	TGCGCCAGCAGCTTGGCTCGGCAGGGCGGAGGGGAGACCCAGTACTTC
TRBV12-3/TRBV12-4	TRBJ2-7	NA	TRBD2	CASRRGLAGGYEQYF	TGTGCCAGCAGACGAGGACTAGCGGGGGGGTACGAGCAGTACTTC
TRBV18	TRBJ1-2	few	TRBD1	CASSPRAGGYGYTF	TGTGCCAGCTCACCACGAGCAGGGGGATATGGCTACACCTTC
TRBV5-1	TRBJ2-7	NA	TRBD2	CASSLAAGTSGYEQYF	TGCGCCAGCAGCTTGGCCGCCGGGACTAGCGGTTACGAGCAGTACTTC
TRBV14	TRBJ2-2	few	NA	CASSQDLFVSVRIGELFF	TGTGCCAGCAGCCAAGATCTGTTCGTCTCCGTTAGGATCGGGGAGCTGTTTTTT
TRBV20-1	TRBJ2-7	once	TRBD2	CSASPGLAGEKYF	TGCAGTGCTAGTCCCGGACTAGCAGGCGAGAAGTACTTC
TRBV29-1	TRBJ1-5	few	TRBD1	CSVGPGGRNQPQHF	TGCAGCGTTGGACCAGGGGGCCGCAATCAGCCCCAGCATTTT
TRBV5-4	TRBJ2-1	NA	NA	CASSKTTGSNEQFF	TGTGCCAGCAGCAAGACCACAGGGTCCAATGAGCAGTTCTTC
TRBV6-5	TRBJ2-5	few	TRBD2	CASSFSGSSETQYF	TGTGCCAGCAGTTTTAGCGGGAGTAGCGAGACCCAGTACTTC
TRBV12-3/TRBV12-4	TRBJ2-3	many	TRBD2	CASSYLTSGMVTQYF	TGTGCCAGCAGTTACCTGACTAGCGGGATGGTTACGCAGTATTTT
TRBV12-3/TRBV12-4	TRBJ2-1	few	TRBD2	CASSPLARGTYNEQFF	TGTGCCAGCAGCCCACTAGCGAGGGGAACCTACAATGAGCAGTTCTTC
TRBV11-2	TRBJ2-3	NA	NA	CASSFNPGGISTDTQYF	TGTGCCAGCAGCTTTAACCCCGGCGGGATCAGCACAGATACGCAGTATTTT
TRBV10-3	TRBJ1-2	few	NA	CAISESRTASIANYGYTF	TGTGCCATCAGTGAGTCGAGAACAGCGTCAATAGCTAACTATGGCTACACCTTC
TRBV3-1	TRBJ1-2	many	NA	CASSQEDRFYGYTF	TGTGCCAGCAGCCAAGAAGACAGGTTCTATGGCTACACCTTC
TRBV20-1	TRBJ1-2	NA	NA	CSVDSETF	TGCAGTGTGGACAGTGAAACCTTC
TRBV24-1	TRBJ2-5	NA	TRBD1	CATSDLGDRGFETQYF	TGTGCCACCAGTGATTTAGGAGACAGGGGGTTCGAGACCCAGTACTTC
TRBV4-3	TRBJ1-4	few	TRBD1	CASSQDLQGGSEKLFF	TGCGCCAGCAGCCAAGATTTACAGGGGGGAAGTGAAAAACTGTTTTTT
TRBV5-1	TRBJ2-1	few	NA	CASSYGWERSYNEQFF	TGCGCCAGCAGTTACGGGTGGGAGCGCTCCTACAATGAGCAGTTCTTC
TRBV25-1	TRBJ2-1	many	NA	CASTSYNFEQFF	TGTGCCAGCACTTCCTACAACTTTGAGCAGTTCTTC
TRBV10-3	TRBJ2-1	NA	NA	CAISDRGSNEQFF	TGTGCCATCAGTGACAGGGGAAGTAATGAGCAGTTCTTC
TRBV15	TRBJ2-1	few	NA	CATSRDPYNEQFF	TGTGCCACCAGCAGAGATCCTTACAATGAGCAGTTCTTC
TRBV12-3/TRBV12-4	TRBJ1-2	NA	NA	CASSLLGGYGYTF	TGTGCCAGCAGTTTACTGGGGGGCTATGGCTACACCTTC
TRBV12-3/TRBV12-4	TRBJ2-1	NA	TRBD2	CASSSRTSGSFNEQFF	TGTGCCAGCAGTTCCCGGACTAGCGGGAGTTTCAATGAGCAGTTCTTC
TRBV4-3	TRBJ2-1	NA	NA	CASSQVGADNEQFF	TGCGCCAGCAGCCAAGTTGGGGCAGACAATGAGCAGTTCTTC
TRBV29-1	TRBJ1-1	NA	TRBD1	CSVTSTGVNTEAFF	TGCAGCGTGACCTCGACAGGGGTGAACACTGAAGCTTTCTTT
TRBV11-3	TRBJ2-5	NA	NA	CASSLGAGRQEETQYF	TGTGCCAGCAGCTTAGGTGCGGGGAGACAGGAAGAGACCCAGTACTTC
TRBV7-9	TRBJ2-3	few	TRBD2	CASSSGLGGVADTQYF	TGTGCCAGCAGCTCCGGACTAGGAGGGGTAGCAGATACGCAGTATTTT
TRBV9	TRBJ2-7	NA	NA	CASSRDRSSIGGVEQYF	TGTGCCAGCAGCCGGGACAGGAGTAGTATCGGGGGGGTCGAGCAGTACTTC
TRBV12-3/TRBV12-4	TRBJ1-5	few	NA	CASSPQGIGNQPQHF	TGTGCCAGCAGTCCCCAGGGGATCGGCAATCAGCCCCAGCATTTT
TRBV6-5	TRBJ2-1	few	NA	CASSFPSGEQFF	TGTGCCAGCAGTTTCCCGTCTGGCGAGCAGTTCTTC
TRBV6-5	TRBJ2-7	few	NA	CASSTQQSSYEQYF	TGTGCCAGCAGTACCCAGCAGAGCTCCTACGAGCAGTACTTC
TRBV24-1	TRBJ2-1	NA	TRBD2	CATSDVAGVGVDEQFF	TGTGCCACCAGTGATGTCGCGGGAGTTGGGGTGGATGAGCAGTTCTTC
TRBV20-1	TRBJ1-2	few	NA	CSARVAQGYGYTF	TGCAGTGCTAGAGTTGCTCAGGGCTATGGCTACACCTTC
TRBV12-3/TRBV12-4	TRBJ2-3	few	NA	CASSFVGTLGTDTQYF	TGTGCCAGCAGTTTCGTGGGGACGCTTGGCACAGATACGCAGTATTTT
TRBV5-1	TRBJ2-2	NA	TRBD1	CASSWGQTNTGELFF	TGCGCCAGCAGCTGGGGACAGACTAACACCGGGGAGCTGTTTTTT
TRBV11-3	TRBJ2-1	few	TRBD2	CASSRGLAAPWNEQFF	TGTGCCAGCAGCCGGGGACTAGCGGCCCCCTGGAATGAGCAGTTCTTC